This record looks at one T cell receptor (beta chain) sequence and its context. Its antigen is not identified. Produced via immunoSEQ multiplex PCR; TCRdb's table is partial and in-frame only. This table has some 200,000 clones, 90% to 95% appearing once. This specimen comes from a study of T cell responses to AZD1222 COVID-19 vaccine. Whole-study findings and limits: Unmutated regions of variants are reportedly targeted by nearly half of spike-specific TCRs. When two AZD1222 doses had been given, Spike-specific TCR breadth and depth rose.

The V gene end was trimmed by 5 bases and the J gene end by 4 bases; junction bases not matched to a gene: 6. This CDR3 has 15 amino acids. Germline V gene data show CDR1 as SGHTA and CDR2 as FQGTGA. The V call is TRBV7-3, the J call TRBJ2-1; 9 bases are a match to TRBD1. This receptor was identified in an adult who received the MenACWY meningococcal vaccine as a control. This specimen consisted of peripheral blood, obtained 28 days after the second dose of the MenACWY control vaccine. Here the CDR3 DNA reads TGTGCCAGCAGCCAAGGACAGGGGCCTTACAATGAGCAGTTCTTC. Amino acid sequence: CASSQGQGPYNEQFF.